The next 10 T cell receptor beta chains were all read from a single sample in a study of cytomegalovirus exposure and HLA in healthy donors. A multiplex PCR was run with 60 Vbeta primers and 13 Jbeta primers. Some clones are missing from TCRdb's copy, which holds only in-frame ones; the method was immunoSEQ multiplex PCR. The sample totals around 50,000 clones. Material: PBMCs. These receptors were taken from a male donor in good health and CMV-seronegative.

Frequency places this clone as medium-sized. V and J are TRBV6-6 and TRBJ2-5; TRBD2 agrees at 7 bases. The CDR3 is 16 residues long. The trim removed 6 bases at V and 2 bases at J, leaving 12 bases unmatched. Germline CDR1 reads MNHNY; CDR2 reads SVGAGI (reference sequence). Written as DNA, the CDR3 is TGTGCCAGCAGGACCGGGGTAGCGGGTGAGCAAGAGACCCAGTACTTC. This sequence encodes CASRTGVAGEQETQYF.

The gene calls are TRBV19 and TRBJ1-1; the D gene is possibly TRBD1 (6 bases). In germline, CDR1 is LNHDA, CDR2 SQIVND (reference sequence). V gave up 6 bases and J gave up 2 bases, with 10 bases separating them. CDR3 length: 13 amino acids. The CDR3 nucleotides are TGTGCCAGTAGCTGGACAGAAAACACTGAAGCTTTCTTT. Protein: CASSWTENTEAFF.

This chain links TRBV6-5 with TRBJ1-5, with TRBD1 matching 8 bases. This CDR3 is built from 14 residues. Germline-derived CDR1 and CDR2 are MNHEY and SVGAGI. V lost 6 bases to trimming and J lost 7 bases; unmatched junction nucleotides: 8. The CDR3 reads CASRTTGETQPQHF. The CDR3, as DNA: TGTGCCAGCAGAACGACAGGGGAAACGCAGCCCCAGCATTTT.

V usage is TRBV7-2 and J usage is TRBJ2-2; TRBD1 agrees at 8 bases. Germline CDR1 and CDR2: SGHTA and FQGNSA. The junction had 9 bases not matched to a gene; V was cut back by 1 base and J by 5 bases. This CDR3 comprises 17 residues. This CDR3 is CASSLDLFQGATGELFF. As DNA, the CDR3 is TGTGCCAGCAGCTTAGATCTGTTCCAGGGGGCAACCGGGGAGCTGTTTTTT.

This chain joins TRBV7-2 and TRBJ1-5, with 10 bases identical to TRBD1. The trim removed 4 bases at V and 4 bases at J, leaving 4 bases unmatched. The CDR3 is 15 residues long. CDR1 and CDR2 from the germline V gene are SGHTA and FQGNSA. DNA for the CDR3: TGTGCCAGCAGCTCCGGGACAGGGGATAATCAGCCCCAGCATTTT. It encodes CASSSGTGDNQPQHF.

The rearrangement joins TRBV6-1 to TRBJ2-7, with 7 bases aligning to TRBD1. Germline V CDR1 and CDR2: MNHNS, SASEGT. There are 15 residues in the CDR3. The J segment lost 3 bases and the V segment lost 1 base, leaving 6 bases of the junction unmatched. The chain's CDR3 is CASSEVGTVSYEQYF. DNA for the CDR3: TGTGCCAGCAGTGAAGTTGGGACAGTTAGCTACGAGCAGTACTTC.

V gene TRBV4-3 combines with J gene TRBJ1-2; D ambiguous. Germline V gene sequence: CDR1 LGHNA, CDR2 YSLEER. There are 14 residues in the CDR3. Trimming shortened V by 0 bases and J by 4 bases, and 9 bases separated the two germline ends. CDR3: CASSQDLPSYGYTF. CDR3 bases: TGCGCCAGCAGCCAAGATCTGCCTAGCTATGGCTACACCTTC.

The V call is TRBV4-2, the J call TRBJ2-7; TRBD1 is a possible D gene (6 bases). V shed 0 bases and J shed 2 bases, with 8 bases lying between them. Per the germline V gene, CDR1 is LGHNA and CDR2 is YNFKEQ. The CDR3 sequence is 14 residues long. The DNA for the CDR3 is TGTGCCAGCAGCCAAGAAAGGGGGACCTACGAGCAGTACTTC. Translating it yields CASSQERGTYEQYF.

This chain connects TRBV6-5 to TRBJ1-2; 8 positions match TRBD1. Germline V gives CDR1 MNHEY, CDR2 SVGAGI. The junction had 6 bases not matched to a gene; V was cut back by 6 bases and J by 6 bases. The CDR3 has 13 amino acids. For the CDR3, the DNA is TGTGCCAGCAGCCGCGGACAGGGAGATGGCTACACCTTC. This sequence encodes CASSRGQGDGYTF.

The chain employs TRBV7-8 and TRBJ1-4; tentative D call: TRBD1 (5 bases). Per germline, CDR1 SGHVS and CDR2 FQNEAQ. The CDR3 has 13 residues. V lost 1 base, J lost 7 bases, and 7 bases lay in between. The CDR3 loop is CASSLGRGEKLFF. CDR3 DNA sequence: TGTGCCAGCAGCTTAGGAAGGGGTGAAAAACTGTTTTTT.